These 3 T cell receptor beta chains originate from one sample sequenced in a study of cytomegalovirus exposure and HLA in healthy donors. A multiplex PCR was run with 60 Vbeta primers and 13 Jbeta primers. The protocol was immunoSEQ multiplex PCR, while the TCRdb copy is restricted to in-frame clones and leaves out a portion. The sample holds approximately 160,000 clones, approximately 80% seen once. The sample was PBMCs. The origin of the receptors is a man between 18 and 29 years old in good health and CMV-seronegative.

This clone showed up just a few times. V is TRBV5-6 and J is TRBJ1-6, with a possible D match to TRBD1 (5 bases). The CDR3 runs 14 residues. Germline V gives CDR1 SGHDT, CDR2 YYEEEE. The V end was cut by 4 bases, the J end by 7 bases, with 12 bases between. CDR3 bases: TGTGCCAGCAGCGCACAGGTCTTCAATTCACCCCTCCACTTT. Translating it yields CASSAQVFNSPLHF.

The J gene is TRBJ1-3, the V gene TRBV12-5; D remains unclear. V lost 9 bases to trimming and J lost 0 bases, with 18 bases between them. Per the germline V gene, CDR1 is LGHNT and CDR2 is FRNRAP. The CDR3 has 16 residues. CDR3 coding DNA: TGTGCTAGCGCATTCCCGGTTTCGAGCTCTGGAAACACCATATATTTT. Translating gives CASAFPVSSSGNTIYF.

CDR3 in amino acids: CASSRPGTGIYEQYF. The CDR3 DNA is TGTGCCAGCAGCCGCCCCGGGACAGGGATCTACGAGCAGTACTTC. The V and J genes are TRBV7-9 and TRBJ2-7, with 9 bases fitting TRBD1. J gave up 3 bases and V 5 bases, and 8 bases lay outside the gene matches. The CDR3 has 15 amino acids. Germline V CDR1 and CDR2: SEHNR, FQNEAQ (reference sequence).